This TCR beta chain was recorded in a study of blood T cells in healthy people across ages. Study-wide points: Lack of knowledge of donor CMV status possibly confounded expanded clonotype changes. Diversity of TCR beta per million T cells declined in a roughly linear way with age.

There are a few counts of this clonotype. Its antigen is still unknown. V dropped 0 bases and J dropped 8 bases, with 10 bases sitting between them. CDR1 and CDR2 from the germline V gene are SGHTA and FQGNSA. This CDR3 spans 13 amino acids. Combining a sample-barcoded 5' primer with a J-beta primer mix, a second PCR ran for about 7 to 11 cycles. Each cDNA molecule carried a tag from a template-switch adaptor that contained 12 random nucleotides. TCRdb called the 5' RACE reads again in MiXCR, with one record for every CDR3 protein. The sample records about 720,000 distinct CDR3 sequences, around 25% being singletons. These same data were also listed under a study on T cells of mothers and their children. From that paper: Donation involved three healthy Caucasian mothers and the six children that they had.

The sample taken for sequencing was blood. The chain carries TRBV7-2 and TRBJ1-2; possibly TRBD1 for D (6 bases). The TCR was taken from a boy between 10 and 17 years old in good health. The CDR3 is CASSLALRGGYTF. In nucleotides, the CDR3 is TGTGCCAGCAGCTTAGCTCTTAGGGGGGGCTACACCTTC.